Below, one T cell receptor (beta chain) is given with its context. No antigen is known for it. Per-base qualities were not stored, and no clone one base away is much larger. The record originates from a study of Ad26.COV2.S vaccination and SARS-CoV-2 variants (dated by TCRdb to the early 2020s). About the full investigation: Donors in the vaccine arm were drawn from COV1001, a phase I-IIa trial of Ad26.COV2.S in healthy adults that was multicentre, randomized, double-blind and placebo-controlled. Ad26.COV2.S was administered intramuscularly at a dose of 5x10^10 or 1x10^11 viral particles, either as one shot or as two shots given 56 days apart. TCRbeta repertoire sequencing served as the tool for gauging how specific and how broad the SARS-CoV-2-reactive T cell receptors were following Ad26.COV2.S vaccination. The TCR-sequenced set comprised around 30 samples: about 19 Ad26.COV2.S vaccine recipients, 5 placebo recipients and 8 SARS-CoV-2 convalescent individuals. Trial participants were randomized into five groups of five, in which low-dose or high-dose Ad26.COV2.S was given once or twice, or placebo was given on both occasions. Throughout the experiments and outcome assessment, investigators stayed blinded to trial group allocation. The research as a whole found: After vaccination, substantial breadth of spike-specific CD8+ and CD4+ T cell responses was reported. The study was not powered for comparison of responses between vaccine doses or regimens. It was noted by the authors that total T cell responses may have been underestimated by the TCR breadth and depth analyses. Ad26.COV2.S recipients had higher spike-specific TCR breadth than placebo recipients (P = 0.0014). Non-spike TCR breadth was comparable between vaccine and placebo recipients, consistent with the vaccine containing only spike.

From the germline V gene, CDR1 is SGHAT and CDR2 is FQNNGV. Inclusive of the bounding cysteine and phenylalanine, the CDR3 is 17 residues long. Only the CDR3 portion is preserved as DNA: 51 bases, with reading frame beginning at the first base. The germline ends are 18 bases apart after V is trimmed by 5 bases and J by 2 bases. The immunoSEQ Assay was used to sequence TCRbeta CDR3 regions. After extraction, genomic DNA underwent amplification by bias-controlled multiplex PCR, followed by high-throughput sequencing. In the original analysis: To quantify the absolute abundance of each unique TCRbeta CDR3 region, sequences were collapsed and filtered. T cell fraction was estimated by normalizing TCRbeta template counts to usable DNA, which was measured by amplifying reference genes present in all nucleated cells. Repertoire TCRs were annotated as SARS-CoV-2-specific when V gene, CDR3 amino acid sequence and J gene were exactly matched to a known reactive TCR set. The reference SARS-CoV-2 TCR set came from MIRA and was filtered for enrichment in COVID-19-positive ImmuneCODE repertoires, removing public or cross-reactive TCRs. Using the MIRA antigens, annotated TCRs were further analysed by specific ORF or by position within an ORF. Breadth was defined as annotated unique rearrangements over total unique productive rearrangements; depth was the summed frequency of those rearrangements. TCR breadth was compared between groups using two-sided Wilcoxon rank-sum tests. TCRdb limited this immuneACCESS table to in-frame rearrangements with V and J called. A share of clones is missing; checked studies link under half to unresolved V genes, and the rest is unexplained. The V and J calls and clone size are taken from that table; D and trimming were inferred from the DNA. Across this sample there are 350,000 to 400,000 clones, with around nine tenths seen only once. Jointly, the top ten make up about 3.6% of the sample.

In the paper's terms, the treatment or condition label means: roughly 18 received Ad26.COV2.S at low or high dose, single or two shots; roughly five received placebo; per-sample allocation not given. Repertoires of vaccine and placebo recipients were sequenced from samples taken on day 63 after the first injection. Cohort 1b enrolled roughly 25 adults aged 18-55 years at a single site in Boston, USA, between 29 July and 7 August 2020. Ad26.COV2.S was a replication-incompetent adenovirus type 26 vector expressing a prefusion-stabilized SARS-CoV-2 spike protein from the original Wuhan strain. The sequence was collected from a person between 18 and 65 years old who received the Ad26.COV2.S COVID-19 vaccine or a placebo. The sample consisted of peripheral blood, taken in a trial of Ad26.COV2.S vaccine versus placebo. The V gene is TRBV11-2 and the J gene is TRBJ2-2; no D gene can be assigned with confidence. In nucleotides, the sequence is TGTGCCAGCAGCCCAACCCTCGCCGGAAGTAACACCGGGGAGCTGTTTTTT. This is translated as CASSPTLAGSNTGELFF. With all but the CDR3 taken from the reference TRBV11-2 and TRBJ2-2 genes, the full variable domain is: EAGVAQSPRYKIIEKRQSVAFWCNPISGHATLYWYQQILGQGPKLLIQFQNNGVVDDSQLPKDRFSAERLKGVDSTLKIQPAKLEDSAVYLCASSPTLAGSNTGELFFGEGSRLTVL.